This is a list of T cell receptor beta chains from one sample in a study of response to subunit inactivated influenza vaccine. Each CDR3 protein gets one entry after TCRdb re-called the RT-PCR reads with MiXCR. The data hold hundreds of thousands of distinct CDR3 sequences, with roughly 13% observed a single time. This material consisted of PBMCs from blood, taken about 6 weeks after vaccination. These receptors originate from a man aged 50 to 59 who received an inactivated influenza vaccine. CDR3s include the opening cysteine and the closing phenylalanine or tryptophan. Each record gives: clone size, J gene, V gene, D gene, CDR3 protein, CDR3 DNA. A D gene is named only where the DNA matches it firmly. The size entry is marked missing in some rows and otherwise reads once, few, many or a size class.

few,TRBJ2-7,TRBV2,TRBD2,CASSSRLATSEQYF,TGTGCCAGCAGCTCAAGACTAGCCACCTCCGAGCAGTACTTC
-,TRBJ2-7,TRBV20-1,-,CSARTVGGAGEQYF,TGCAGTGCTAGAACCGTAGGGGGGGCCGGAGAGCAGTACTTC
-,TRBJ2-7,TRBV12-3/TRBV12-4,TRBD1,CASSLADRDSSYEQYF,TGTGCCAGCAGTTTAGCAGACCGGGACAGCTCCTACGAGCAGTACTTC
many,TRBJ1-4,TRBV20-1,-,CSARDLQGTEKLFF,TGCAGTGCTAGAGATCTACAGGGAACGGAAAAACTGTTTTTT
few,TRBJ2-7,TRBV7-2,-,CASSADSVFYEQYF,TGTGCCAGCAGCGCCGACAGTGTGTTTTACGAGCAGTACTTC
few,TRBJ2-5,TRBV7-2,-,CASSFMQGAETQYF,TGTGCCAGCAGCTTTATGCAGGGTGCAGAGACCCAGTACTTC
few,TRBJ2-3,TRBV4-2,TRBD2,CASSQVAGGLYTQYF,TGTGCCAGCAGCCAAGTAGCGGGGGGGCTATATACGCAGTATTTT
-,TRBJ2-1,TRBV6-6,TRBD1,CASKSTGGNEQFF,TGTGCCAGCAAGTCCACAGGGGGAAATGAGCAGTTCTTC
-,TRBJ2-7,TRBV7-2,-,CASSLASSPHEQYF,TGTGCCAGCAGCTTAGCGAGCTCTCCCCACGAGCAGTACTTC
-,TRBJ2-4,TRBV20-1,-,CSAPRLVGTLAKNIQYF,TGCAGTGCCCCCAGATTAGTCGGCACTTTAGCCAAAAACATTCAGTACTTC
-,TRBJ2-1,TRBV3-1,-,CASSPGGWGEQFF,TGTGCCAGCAGCCCCGGGGGCTGGGGTGAGCAGTTCTTC
many,TRBJ2-6,TRBV5-1,TRBD1,CASSQGAGANVLTF,TGCGCCAGCAGCCAGGGGGCTGGGGCCAACGTCCTGACTTTC
-,TRBJ2-7,TRBV6-2/TRBV6-3,TRBD2,CASVTMGGTRYEQYF,TGTGCCAGCGTAACTATGGGCGGGACTAGATACGAGCAGTACTTC
few,TRBJ2-7,TRBV12-3/TRBV12-4,TRBD2,CASSRALLAGGHEQYF,TGTGCCAGCAGCCGCGCCCTACTAGCGGGAGGACACGAGCAGTACTTC
-,TRBJ2-5,TRBV19,TRBD2,CASSWSSGVTQETQYF,TGTGCCAGTAGTTGGTCTAGCGGCGTAACTCAAGAGACCCAGTACTTC
-,TRBJ1-1,TRBV4-1,TRBD1,CASSQVTGWDTEAFF,TGCGCCAGCAGCCAAGTGACAGGGTGGGACACTGAAGCTTTCTTT
few,TRBJ2-1,TRBV6-2/TRBV6-3,TRBD2,CASSYWGREGYNEQFF,TGTGCCAGCAGTTACTGGGGCAGGGAGGGTTACAATGAGCAGTTCTTC
few,TRBJ2-7,TRBV10-3,-,CAISESAGHYEQYF,TGTGCCATCAGTGAGTCTGCGGGTCACTACGAGCAGTACTTC
many,TRBJ2-7,TRBV12-3/TRBV12-4,TRBD2,CASGWGGEQYF,TGTGCCAGCGGCTGGGGGGGAGAGCAGTACTTC
-,TRBJ1-5,TRBV28,-,CASSSLSGTRNNQPQHF,TGTGCCAGCAGCTCACTTTCCGGGACACGAAACAATCAGCCCCAGCATTTT
few,TRBJ1-2,TRBV29-1,TRBD1,CSVGATGVLWNGYTF,TGCAGCGTTGGGGCAACAGGGGTCCTATGGAATGGCTACACCTTC
few,TRBJ2-3,TRBV11-2,-,CASSWQGKAQYF,TGTGCCAGCAGCTGGCAGGGGAAGGCGCAGTATTTT
-,TRBJ2-4,TRBV28,-,CASSPGVNLAKNIQYF,TGTGCCAGCAGCCCGGGGGTTAACCTAGCCAAAAACATTCAGTACTTC
few,TRBJ2-3,TRBV5-1,TRBD2,CASKTSGATDTQYF,TGCGCCAGCAAGACTAGCGGCGCCACAGATACGCAGTATTTT
-,TRBJ2-5,TRBV2,-,CASSEGLPGGETQYF,TGTGCCAGCAGTGAAGGTCTACCTGGCGGAGAGACCCAGTACTTC
many,TRBJ1-2,TRBV29-1,-,CSVEILTENYGYTF,TGCAGCGTTGAAATTTTGACAGAAAACTATGGCTACACCTTC
-,TRBJ2-1,TRBV7-2,-,CASSLAFGSYNEQFF,TGTGCCAGCAGCTTAGCCTTTGGCTCCTACAATGAGCAGTTCTTC
-,TRBJ2-2,TRBV2,-,CASSEKGWGVANTGELFF,TGTGCCAGCAGTGAAAAAGGTTGGGGGGTTGCGAACACCGGGGAGCTGTTTTTT
many,TRBJ2-3,TRBV15,TRBD1,CATKGQADTQYF,TGTGCCACTAAGGGACAGGCAGATACGCAGTATTTT
-,TRBJ2-3,TRBV12-3/TRBV12-4,-,CASSLRVGTPTPDTQYF,TGTGCCAGCAGTTTGCGAGTCGGGACCCCGACCCCAGATACGCAGTATTTT
-,TRBJ1-1,TRBV10-3,-,CAISESWTNTEAFF,TGTGCCATCAGTGAGTCTTGGACGAACACTGAAGCTTTCTTT
many,TRBJ2-7,TRBV7-9,TRBD1,CASTLGQADYEQYF,TGTGCCAGCACCCTAGGACAGGCCGACTACGAGCAGTACTTC
-,TRBJ2-7,TRBV6-1,TRBD2,CASSPRLAGGLYPSYEQYF,TGTGCCAGCAGTCCCCGACTAGCGGGAGGCCTCTACCCTTCCTACGAGCAGTACTTC
many,TRBJ2-7,TRBV4-3,TRBD2,CASSQILADLSYEQYF,TGCGCCAGCAGCCAGATACTAGCGGATCTCTCCTACGAGCAGTACTTC
-,TRBJ1-3,TRBV12-2,-,CASRSTSGTGIAGNTIYF,TGTGCAAGTCGTTCAACTTCCGGGACAGGGATTGCTGGAAACACCATATATTTT
many,TRBJ2-3,TRBV7-3,TRBD2,CASSLGTSGREDTQYF,TGTGCCAGCAGCTTAGGGACTAGCGGCAGAGAAGATACGCAGTATTTT
-,TRBJ2-7,TRBV20-1,TRBD2,CSASGATSTHEQYF,TGCAGTGCTAGTGGGGCGACTAGCACTCACGAGCAGTACTTC
-,TRBJ2-5,TRBV5-6,-,CASSSQPRPQETQYF,TGTGCCAGCAGCTCCCAGCCACGACCCCAAGAGACCCAGTACTTC
many,TRBJ2-3,TRBV24-1,TRBD2,CATSDLTSGGADTQYF,TGTGCCACCAGTGATTTGACTAGCGGGGGGGCAGATACGCAGTATTTT
few,TRBJ2-1,TRBV6-5,TRBD2,CASSYSGTSGSYNEQFF,TGTGCCAGCAGTTACTCCGGAACTAGCGGGAGTTACAATGAGCAGTTCTTC
-,TRBJ2-7,TRBV20-1,-,CSARALDSFSYEQYF,TGCAGTGCTAGGGCCCTTGACAGCTTCTCCTACGAGCAGTACTTC
-,TRBJ2-2,TRBV5-1,-,CASSLTGPLTFANTGELFF,TGCGCCAGCAGCTTGACAGGGCCACTCACTTTTGCGAACACCGGGGAGCTGTTTTTT